This T cell receptor beta chain was observed in a study of human T cells and chemical hapten exposure. V was trimmed by 2 bases and J by 2 bases, leaving 4 bases between them. This CDR3 region has 12 residues. Time point specified: patch test 2, 6 weeks after DPC sensitization. Treatment in this sample: therapeutic diphenylcyclopropenone sensitization with weekly scalp DPC. Someone pulled total RNA out of unfractionated whole blood. Patches went on only after blood had been drawn each time. In the study's own analysis: TCR counts had a median of about 99,000 per sample and spanned roughly 23,224 to 700,000. A single record per CDR3 protein comes from TCRdb applying MiXCR to the RACE reads. Clone size and V and J calls follow TCRdb, not the original study. The table has some 42,000 distinct CDR3 sequences, around a tenth seen once. This clonotype occurred many times. Its antigen is as yet unknown. The study, taken as a whole, reports: Expanded TCRs made up significantly more big CDR3 similarity clusters than controls did. Unchanged with DPC sensitization were TCRs above 1 in 1000 frequency.

Here the sequenced sample was whole blood, taken in connection with sensitization to the hapten diphenylcyclopropenone (DPC). The chain recombines TRBV12-3 or TRBV12-4 with TRBJ2-7; no clear D. The TCR originated in a woman between 25 and 40 years old with alopecia areata. Some clones in this sample may be carry-over from other donors' samples. The CDR3 here is CASSLIAYEQYF. In nucleotides, the CDR3 is TGTGCCAGCAGTTTAATAGCCTACGAGCAGTACTTC.